Sequencing of this T cell receptor (beta chain) was carried out in a study of T cell responses to AZD1222 COVID-19 vaccine. Study findings and constraints: Clonal diversity was possibly underestimated, and the donors were mostly white British, with more females. It was only a handful of AZD1222 recipients who were seropositive at baseline. Spike-spanning, vaccine-associated CD4 TCRs were dominant at 160-218 and 743-854.

Sequencing was performed with immunoSEQ multiplex PCR; in TCRdb, only in-frame clones are kept and a portion is missing. The profile covers about 120,000 clones, with 80% to 95% appearing a single time and around 2.5% taken by the ten largest. The CDR3 sequence is 14 residues long. Germline loops: CDR1 LGHDT, CDR2 YNNKEL (reference sequence). J gave up 3 bases and V 2 bases, and 4 bases lay outside the gene matches. In the case of this clone: The antigen is undetermined.

The sequence was obtained from an adult who received the AZD1222 COVID-19 vaccine. The chain carries TRBV3-1 (or the pseudogene TRBV3-2) and TRBJ2-7; TRBD1 agrees at 7 bases. This material consisted of peripheral blood, taken 28 days after the second AZD1222 dose. The CDR3: CASSQLDRDYEQYF. In nucleotides, the CDR3 is TGTGCCAGCAGCCAACTAGACAGGGACTACGAGCAGTACTTC.